The present entry profiles one T cell receptor beta chain with its context. Per germline, CDR1 KGHSH and CDR2 LQKENI. With 0 bases clipped from V and 7 bases from J, the junction kept 5 bases outside the gene matches. The CDR3 runs to 15 residues. The sample belongs to a study of cytomegalovirus exposure and HLA in healthy donors. Using immunoSEQ multiplex PCR, the repertoire was profiled, and TCRdb retains in-frame clones only, with some absent. The data show around 160,000 clones, around 81% seen once. This sequence joins TRBV18 and TRBJ2-7; 11 nucleotides line up with TRBD1. The sequenced sample consisted of PBMCs. This sequence originates from a man in his thirties or forties in good health and CMV-seropositive. CDR3 DNA sequence: TGTGCCAGCTCACCACCGGACAGGGGGCTAGGAGAGCAGTACTTC. It encodes CASSPPDRGLGEQYF.